This entry concerns a single TCR beta chain. Its antigen remains unidentified. This PCR relied on a set of 60 Vbeta primers and 13 Jbeta primers. Data came from immunoSEQ multiplex PCR; TCRdb stores just in-frame clones and leaves some out. The sample's table shows 30,000 to 40,000 clones. This sample stems from a study of cytomegalovirus exposure and HLA in healthy donors. Across the whole study: Most donors, more than 80% of a few hundred genotyped, fell in the Caucasian-associated ancestry cluster.

Study-wide results and caveats: Generally TCR sequences proved uncommon, though certain public TCRs appeared in numerous donors.

The sequencing input was PBMCs. The sequence was obtained from a human donor in good health.

The CDR3 region is CASSPSGTVDNEQFF. DNA of the CDR3: TGTGCCAGCTCACCTTCCGGGACAGTCGACAATGAGCAGTTCTTC. This chain links TRBV18 with TRBJ2-1; TRBD1 aligns across 7 bases. Germline V lookup: CDR1 KGHSH, CDR2 LQKENI. Trimming removed 3 bases from V and 5 bases from J; junction bases left unmatched: 7. There are 15 residues in the CDR3.